Presented here are 5 T cell receptor beta chains from one specimen sequenced in a study of response to subunit inactivated influenza vaccine. TCRdb processed the RT-PCR reads anew with MiXCR; each CDR3 protein has one entry. The sample shows approximately 700,000 distinct CDR3 sequences, approximately 15% of them seen only once. Sequenced material: PBMCs from blood, taken 14 to 15 days before vaccination. These receptors all come from a man aged 45-65 years who received an inactivated influenza vaccine.

This clonotype occurred a few times. The CDR3 spells CASSPTGGAETQYF. The CDR3 coding sequence is TGCGCCAGCAGCCCGACAGGCGGGGCAGAGACCCAGTACTTC. This chain uses TRBV4-3 with TRBJ2-5; D tentatively reads TRBD1 or TRBD2 (6 bases each). The CDR3 runs to 14 residues. The V and J ends lost 4 bases and 4 bases respectively, with 13 bases between them. CDR1 LGHNA and CDR2 YSLEER come from the germline V gene.

In its sample, this clonotype was seen a few times. V is TRBV7-9 and J is TRBJ2-2, with unresolved D. V was pared by 3 bases and J by 8 bases, with 10 bases between. Germline assignment: CDR1 SEHNR and CDR2 FQNEAQ (reference sequence). The CDR3 spans 13 residues. The chain's CDR3 is CASSFSTRGELFF. The DNA for the CDR3 is TGTGCCAGCAGCTTCAGTACCCGGGGGGAGCTGTTTTTT.

This clonotype was observed a few times. The V gene is TRBV15, the J gene TRBJ2-4; no clear D gene. The CDR3 runs 14 residues. Germline values: CDR1 LNHNV, CDR2 YYDKDF (reference sequence). V shed 2 bases and J shed 6 bases, with 11 bases lying between them. CDR3 sequence (DNA): TGTGCCACCAGCAGACCCGCGAGTGGAAACATTCAGTACTTC. Its translation is CATSRPASGNIQYF.

In its sample, this clonotype was seen many times. V gene TRBV28 combines with J gene TRBJ1-5; no clear D gene. Germline assignment: CDR1 MDHEN and CDR2 SYDVKM. The CDR3 runs 12 residues. Trimming shortened V by 2 bases and J by 7 bases, and 6 bases separated the two germline ends. In DNA form, the CDR3 reads TGTGCCAGCAGTTTAAAGGGCCAGCCCCAGCATTTT. Amino acid sequence: CASSLKGQPQHF.

The J gene is TRBJ1-4, the V gene TRBV12-3 or TRBV12-4; D is unresolved. With 6 bases removed from V and 8 bases from J, the gap between germline ends came to 19 bases. The CDR3 has 15 residues. The CDR3 sequence is CASSRAGGPGEKLFF. The CDR3 DNA reads TGTGCCAGCAGCCGGGCGGGAGGGCCGGGGGAAAAACTGTTTTTT.